This T cell receptor (beta chain) was recorded in a study of cytomegalovirus exposure and HLA in healthy donors (dated by TCRdb to 2016 to 2017). For the wider study: An earlier analysis of several hundred of the donors reported over 250 Gb of sequence data and 90 million to 120 million unique TCR beta sequences obtained from about 170 million T cells. In addition to the first cohort of 666 subjects, a separate validation cohort of around 110 different subjects was used. A later analysis re-examined previously published TCR beta repertoires from more than 650 donors and added high-resolution HLA genotyping to investigate patterns of TCR occurrence. An early release covering roughly 600 HLA-typed donors comprised 250 to 350 gigabases of sequencing data and approximately 85 million unique TCR sequences. The T cell repertoires of roughly 660 subjects were profiled by immunosequencing and related to cytomegalovirus serostatus. Every discovery cohort repertoire had been produced on one sequencing platform. Donor age, sex, ethnicity and CMV serostatus were collected together with the repertoire data. Typing coverage varied by locus: roughly 629-630 donors for A, B, C, DRB1 and DQB1; approximately 500 for DQA1; more than 600 for DPA1; roughly 450 for DPB1. Four to six DR-DQ haplotypes were handled as single units for association and clustering, since linkage in the cohort was strong. HLA typing included class I and class II loci at four-digit resolution. A later genetic analysis used genome-wide SNP genotypes for about 60% of the 666 donors, treating that subset as a discovery cohort. The genetic ancestry cluster associated with self-reported Caucasian donors included 81% of the roughly 360 genotyped donors. Rather than drawing on any new phenotypic data, the later analysis identified candidate immune exposures from TCR beta sequences and the way those sequences occurred across donors. To decide whether each TCR beta V gene segment behaved as functional or pseudogenic, an earlier analysis of approximately 600 of the donors relied on high-throughput TCR beta sequencing. The aim of the study was to test whether cataloging public T cell receptors could identify signatures of past pathogen exposure. On average, around 200,000 unique TCR beta nucleotide sequences were sequenced per donor among a few hundred genotyped donors of the cohort, with about 17% of those sequences being non-productive. To predict cytomegalovirus infection status, the study combined high-throughput TCR immunosequencing, statistical association of individual TCRs with disease status, and machine learning. Overall results and qualifications from the work: A later analysis found that HLA-associated TCR beta chains were more clonally expanded and had lower generation probabilities than equally common non-associated chains. Presence/absence analyses assumed roughly uniform sequencing depth across donors, an assumption that may not hold. In a later genetic analysis, a missense DCLRE1C variant was associated with V-gene and J-gene trimming of TCR beta chains, and the association was replicated in an independent cohort. The study listed 170 or so TCR beta chains as associated with cytomegalovirus. A further reported finding was that TCR beta sequences accurately predicted the HLA-A and HLA-B alleles for most subjects in the first cohort. Correlated functional status among segregating V segments might be attributable to linkage disequilibrium, but an unknown experimental factor could not be ruled out. In this cohort, only TCR beta chains were sequenced, and detectable features were limited by the absence of alpha or paired-chain data. A few of the identified cytomegalovirus-associated TCR beta chains were confirmed in vitro to be specific for cytomegalovirus antigens. The sequencing pipeline was judged likely to have produced a cluster of highly shared sequence variants as a technical artifact. Because some donors lacked HLA typing at each locus, the association tests relied only on the typed subset. At a false discovery rate of 0.05, a later analysis linked around 15,000 TCR beta sequences to specific HLA alleles. An earlier analysis of 450 to 750 of the donors showed that most TCR beta V segments appeared in productive rearrangements either about 87% or about 30% of the time, which broadly matched IMGT annotations. According to a later analysis, most CMV-associated TCR beta chains appeared to be HLA-restricted, and the HLA associations seemed to be driven largely by CMV exposure. Some IMGT-functional V segments, including TRBV6-2 and TRBV6-3, could not be distinguished by the 87-base-pair reads and were therefore excluded. In a later analysis, several top co-occurrence clusters were reported to appear linked to parvovirus B19, influenza, CMV and Epstein-Barr virus. It was suggested by the authors that the approach could potentially be generalized to other disease states and immunological phenotypes. The classifier was reported to diagnose cytomegalovirus status with high specificity and sensitivity in both the original and validation cohorts. In a later analysis, the rate of TCR association differed among HLA loci, with DRB1 alleles having the most associated TCRs and HLA-C alleles having the fewest. In a later genetic analysis, fewer N-insertions in productive TCRs were reported among donors in an Asian-associated ancestry cluster than the roughly 700-donor mean. Because counts were too low, roughly 16 rarely observed V segments, including chromosome 9 orphons, were left out of the earlier analysis of about 620 of the donors. While some public TCRs were present in many individuals, most TCR sequences turned up only very rarely across donors. CMV serostatus was the only immune exposure information available for the cohort. Strong co-occurrence of HLA alleles, especially DR and DQ, made assigning TCR associations to individual alleles difficult.

Libraries came from the immunoSEQ multiplex PCR assay. The multiplex PCR relied on a mix of 60 forward primers for TCR Vbeta segments and 13 reverse primers for TCR Jbeta segments. The CDR3 region of rearranged TCR beta genes was amplified from genomic DNA with a multiplex PCR assay. On the Illumina HiSeq System, the amplified TCR beta libraries were sequenced as 87-base-pair reads. On the authors' methods: A later analysis counted about 80 million unique TCR beta chains across the 670 or so repertoires, and roughly 9.9 million of these chains were shared by at least two donors. A nearest-neighbor algorithm error-corrected the raw reads and collapsed the reads into unique sequences, merging closely related sequences to remove PCR and sequencing errors. To assign V, D and J gene segments, CDR3 sequences were aligned to IMGT reference sequences. For a sequence to be retained, at least a six-nucleotide match to both a V gene segment and a J gene segment was required. Rearrangements were classified as productive when the CDR3 lacked stop codons and remained in frame with V and J, and all other rearrangements were classified as non-productive. Following IMGT convention, CDR3 was defined as the stretch from the second conserved V-encoded cysteine up to the conserved J-encoded phenylalanine. Sequences without an unambiguous match to a single V gene segment were excluded from the earlier analysis of about 600 of the donors. An earlier analysis of 587 of the donors classified V segments as functional when productive rearrangements were above 56.7% and as segregating when the standard deviation between donors was above 5%. A statistical classification framework was built to diagnose cytomegalovirus status from the catalog of TCR beta chain sequences. V and J gene assignment, in a later analysis, came from comparing TCR nucleotide sequences with IMGT/GENE-DB human TR gene sequences. The TCRdist pipeline was used in a later analysis to assign CDR3 sequences and most-parsimonious VDJ recombination scenarios. In a later analysis, each TCR beta chain was defined by its CDR3 amino acid sequence together with its V-gene family, and reads without a unique V-gene family were excluded. A later analysis removed roughly 590 highly shared, low-generation-probability nucleotide sequences to deal with suspected cross-contamination and a sequencing artifact. In a later analysis, a clonal expansion index was calculated for each public chain from normalized within-repertoire ranks of inferred template counts. In a later analysis, generation probabilities were computed with a VDJ recombination model fitted to out-of-frame rearrangements, and the resulting probabilities were checked against IGoR. In a later analysis, TCR-TCR, TCR-HLA and TCR-CMV co-occurrence was scored with hypergeometric tests, and a repertoire-size bias correction was applied to TCR pairs. False discovery rates were estimated in a later analysis by permuting HLA or CMV assignments 20 times. In a later analysis, co-occurring TCRs were grouped with DBSCAN, and TCRdist sequence similarity was added when clustering was performed within HLA-allele-positive subsets. Repertoires with fewer than 30,000 or more than 120,000 public chains were left out of co-occurrence clustering, as were about 5 repertoires with anomalous nucleotide sharing. TCRdb's version of the immuneACCESS table is confined to in-frame rearrangements and falls short of the full clone set. An unresolved V gene accounts for under half of the shortfall where checked; the remainder is of unknown origin. V, J and clone size were drawn from that table, and D and trimming were deduced from the DNA. Here the sample has approximately 120,000 clones; about 80% occur a single time. Roughly 8% of the sample comes from the top ten.

The CDR3 runs 17 amino acids, cysteine and phenylalanine included. The retained sequence is limited to the CDR3, 51 bases, with the frame set at the first base. Trimming takes 1 base from V and 0 bases from J, and the germline ends sit 15 bases apart. CDR1 SGHVS and CDR2 FQNEAQ are derived from the germline V gene. Concerning this clone: Its antigen remains undetermined. Base qualities are not recorded, but no much larger clone differs from it by a single base.

The cohort consisted of some 730 healthy bone marrow donors. All cohort members were sampled while nominally healthy, although unrecorded immune exposures were likely present. The donor tested CMV seropositive, placing the donor among the roughly 300 seropositive members of the cohort. Every donor gave a peripheral blood sample, and the peripheral blood mononuclear cells from that sample were used for TCR beta sequencing. The Qiagen DNeasy Blood Extraction Kit was used to extract genomic DNA from the blood cell samples. The receptor was derived from a woman aged 45-65 years in good health and CMV-seropositive. The sequence links TRBV7-8 to TRBJ1-2; the D gene is perhaps TRBD1, from 5 matching bases. The sequenced material came from PBMCs. The CDR3 protein: CASSLGAGFGANYGYTF. The nucleotide sequence is TGTGCCAGCAGCTTAGGGGCAGGGTTTGGGGCTAACTATGGCTACACCTTC.